This T cell receptor (beta chain) was found in a study of CD8+CD57+ T cells in acquired aplastic anemia. Study summary: Average DNA yield from sorted CD4+ and CD8+ cells was around 3.2 ug.

With regard to this clonotype: Its cognate antigen is unknown.

Genomic DNA served as template for TCR beta VDJ and CDR3 profiling. One entry per CDR3 protein, called by TCRdb with MiXCR from the reads. The profile shows hundreds of thousands of distinct CDR3 sequences, approximately 57% of them singletons. This CDR3 is 13 amino acids long. The germline CDR1 and CDR2 sequences are SGHVS and FQNEAQ. Trimming cost V 3 bases and J 6 bases, with 8 bases left between them. Overall study findings and caveats: There were roughly 30 CD8+ CDR3 sequences that occurred in both patients and controls.

This chain uses TRBV7-8 with TRBJ2-2; tentative D call: TRBD2 (6 bases). The TCR originated in a human donor with severe aplastic anemia or a healthy control (not recorded which). The sequencing sample was made of sorted CD4+, CD8+, or CD8+CD57+ T cells (not recorded which) from PBMCs. Here the CDR3 reads CASSFWGAGELFF. CDR3 nucleotides: TGTGCCAGCAGCTTTTGGGGGGCCGGGGAGCTGTTTTTT.